The clone carrying this T cell receptor (beta chain) was observed at least ten times. Its antigen is currently unknown. This sample was taken from a study of identical twins. Study observations and caveats: The study found weaker excess twin sharing in beta out-of-frame sequences. Models predicted less out-of-frame TCR alpha sharing in monozygotic twins than was found. Twins shared out-of-frame alpha sequences with excess low generation probability. Zero-insertion analyses were open to partial confounding by invariant MAIT and iNKT cells.

CDR3 length: 13 residues. The germline V and J ends were trimmed by 4 bases and 5 bases, with 11 bases remaining between them. Germline V CDR1 and CDR2: ENHRY, SYGVKD. TCRdb itself ran the 5' RACE reads through MiXCR, one entry per CDR3 protein. Seen here are approximately 690,000 distinct CDR3 sequences, 6.1% observed once, and the top ten hold around 2%. The chain employs TRBV10-3 and TRBJ2-5; D remains ambiguous. The sequencing input was naive T cells sorted from blood. The TCR comes from a man between 18 and 29 years old in good health. CDR3 region: CAISASFVETQYF. For the CDR3, the DNA is TGTGCCATCAGTGCCTCTTTCGTGGAGACCCAGTACTTC.